The source of this T cell receptor beta chain is a study of T cell repertoires in cytomegalovirus infection. Study context: Public TCR beta signatures indicated both CMV infection and matching HLA type.

TCRdb used MiXCR to reprocess the reads, holding one entry per CDR3 protein. This table holds approximately 200,000 distinct CDR3 sequences, about 20% found once. Concerning this clonotype: Its specificity is not known.

The CDR3 sequence is 11 residues long. The junction had 6 bases not matched to a gene; V was cut back by 6 bases and J by 11 bases. CDR1 MDHEN and CDR2 SYDVKM come from the germline V gene. Broader study findings: Pooled public TCR beta family frequency picked out CMV carriers with the relevant HLA.

Input material: CD8+ T cells from PBMCs. V gene TRBV28 combines with J gene TRBJ1-1, with 7 bases that match TRBD1. The source of this sequence is a human donor in good health (CMV status not recorded). Some clones in this sample may be carry-over from other donors' samples. This CDR3 reads CASSQGGEAFF. As DNA, the CDR3 is TGTGCCAGCAGCCAGGGGGGTGAGGCTTTCTTT. The variable domain in full, with the rest retrieved from reference TRBV28 and TRBJ1-1, is DVKVTQSSRYLVKRTGEKVFLECVQDMDHENMFWYRQDPGLGLRLIYFSYDVKMKEKGDIPEGYSVSREKKERFSLILESASTNQTSMYLCASSQGGEAFFGQGTRLTVV.